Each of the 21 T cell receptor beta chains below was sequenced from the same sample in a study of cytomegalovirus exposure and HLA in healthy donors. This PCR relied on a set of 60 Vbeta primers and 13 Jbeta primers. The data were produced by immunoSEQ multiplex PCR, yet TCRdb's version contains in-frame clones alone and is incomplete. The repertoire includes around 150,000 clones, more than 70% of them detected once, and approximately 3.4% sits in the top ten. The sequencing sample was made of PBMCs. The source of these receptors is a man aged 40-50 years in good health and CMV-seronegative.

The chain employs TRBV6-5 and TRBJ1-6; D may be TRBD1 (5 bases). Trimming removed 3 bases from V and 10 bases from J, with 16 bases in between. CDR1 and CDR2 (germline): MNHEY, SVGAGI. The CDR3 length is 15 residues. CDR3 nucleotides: TGTGCCAGCAGTTATAAGGGGATTGAATGGTCACCCCTCCACTTT. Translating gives CASSYKGIEWSPLHF.

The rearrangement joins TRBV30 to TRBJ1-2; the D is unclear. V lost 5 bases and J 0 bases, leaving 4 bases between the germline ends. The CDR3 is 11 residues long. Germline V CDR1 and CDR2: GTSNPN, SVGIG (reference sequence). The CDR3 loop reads CAWGANYGYTF. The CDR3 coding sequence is TGTGCCTGGGGAGCTAACTATGGCTACACCTTC.

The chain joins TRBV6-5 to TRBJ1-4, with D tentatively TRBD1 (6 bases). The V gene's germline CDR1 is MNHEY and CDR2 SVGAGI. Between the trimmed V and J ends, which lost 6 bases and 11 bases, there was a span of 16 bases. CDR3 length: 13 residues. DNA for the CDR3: TGTGCCAGCAGAGGGGACACCTACGGTAAACTGTTTTTT. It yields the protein CASRGDTYGKLFF.

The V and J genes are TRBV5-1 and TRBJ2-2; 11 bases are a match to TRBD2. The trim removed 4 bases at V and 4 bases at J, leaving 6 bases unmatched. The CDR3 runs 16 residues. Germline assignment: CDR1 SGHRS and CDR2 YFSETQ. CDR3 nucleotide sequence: TGCGCCAGCAGCGCACTAGCGGGAGTCAGCACCGGGGAGCTGTTTTTT. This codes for CASSALAGVSTGELFF.

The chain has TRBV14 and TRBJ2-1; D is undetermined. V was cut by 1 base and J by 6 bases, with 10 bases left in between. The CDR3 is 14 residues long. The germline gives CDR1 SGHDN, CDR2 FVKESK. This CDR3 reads CASSQVSAVNEQFF. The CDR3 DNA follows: TGTGCCAGCAGCCAAGTTTCCGCGGTCAATGAGCAGTTCTTC. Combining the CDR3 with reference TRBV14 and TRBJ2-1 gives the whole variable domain EAGVTQFPSHSVIEKGQTVTLRCDPISGHDNLYWYRRVMGKEIKFLLHFVKESKQDESGMPNNRFLAERTGGTYSTLKVQPAELEDSGVYFCASSQVSAVNEQFFGPGTRLTVL.

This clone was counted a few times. CDR3 sequence (DNA): TGTGCCAGCAGTCCCGGGACTAAGCACCACCGAGAGCAGTACTTC. This encodes CASSPGTKHHREQYF. The chain couples TRBV27 to TRBJ2-7; 7 bases fit TRBD2. After removal of 5 bases from V and 7 bases from J, the junction contained 14 bases not matched to a gene. The germline V gene has CDR1 MNHEY and CDR2 SMNVEV (reference sequence). The CDR3 covers 15 residues.

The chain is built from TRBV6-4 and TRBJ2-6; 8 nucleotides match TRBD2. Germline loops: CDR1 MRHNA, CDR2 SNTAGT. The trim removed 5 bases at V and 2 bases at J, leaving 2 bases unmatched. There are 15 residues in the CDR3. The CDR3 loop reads CASSRGGPGANVLTF. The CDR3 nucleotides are TGTGCCAGCAGTCGCGGGGGGCCTGGGGCCAACGTCCTGACTTTC.

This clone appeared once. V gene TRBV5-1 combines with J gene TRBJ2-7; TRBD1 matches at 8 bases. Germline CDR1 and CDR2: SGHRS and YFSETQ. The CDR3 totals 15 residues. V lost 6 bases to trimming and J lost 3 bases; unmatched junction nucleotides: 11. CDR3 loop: CASTQDGQGIYEQYF. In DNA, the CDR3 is TGCGCCAGCACCCAAGACGGACAGGGAATCTACGAGCAGTACTTC.

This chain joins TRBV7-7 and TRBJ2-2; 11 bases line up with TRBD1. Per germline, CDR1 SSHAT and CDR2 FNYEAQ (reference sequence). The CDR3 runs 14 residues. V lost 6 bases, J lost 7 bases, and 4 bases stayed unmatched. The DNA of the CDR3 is TGTGCCAGCAGTCGGACAGGGGGCATCGGGGAGCTGTTTTTT. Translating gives CASSRTGGIGELFF.

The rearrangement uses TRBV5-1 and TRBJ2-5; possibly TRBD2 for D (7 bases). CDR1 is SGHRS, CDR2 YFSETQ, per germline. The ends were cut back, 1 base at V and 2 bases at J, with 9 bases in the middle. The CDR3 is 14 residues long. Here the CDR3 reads CASSLRGGQETQYF. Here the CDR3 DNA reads TGCGCCAGCAGCTTGAGGGGGGGTCAAGAGACCCAGTACTTC.

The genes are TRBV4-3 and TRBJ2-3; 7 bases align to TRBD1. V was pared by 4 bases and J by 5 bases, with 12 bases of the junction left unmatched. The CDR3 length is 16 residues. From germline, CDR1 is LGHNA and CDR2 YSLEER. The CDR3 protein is CASSPRTGLLGDTQYF. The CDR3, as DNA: TGCGCCAGCAGCCCCCGGACAGGACTCCTGGGAGATACGCAGTATTTT.

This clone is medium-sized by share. The CDR3 DNA is TGTGCCAGCAGCTTAGGCCGACAGGGTCCCACGGCTAATGAAAAACTGTTTTTT. This codes for CASSLGRQGPTANEKLFF. V gene TRBV7-9 combines with J gene TRBJ1-4; 7 positions match TRBD1. In germline, CDR1 is SEHNR, CDR2 FQNEAQ (reference sequence). The CDR3 extends over 18 amino acids. V trimming: 1 base; J trimming: 3 bases; junction bases outside the gene matches: 11.

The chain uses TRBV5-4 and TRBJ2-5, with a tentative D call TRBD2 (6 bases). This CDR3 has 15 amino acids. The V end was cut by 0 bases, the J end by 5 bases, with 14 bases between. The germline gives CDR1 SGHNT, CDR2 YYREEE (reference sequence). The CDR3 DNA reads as TGTGCCAGCAGCTTGGGTCCGGGAGACATTGAGACCCAGTACTTC. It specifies CASSLGPGDIETQYF.

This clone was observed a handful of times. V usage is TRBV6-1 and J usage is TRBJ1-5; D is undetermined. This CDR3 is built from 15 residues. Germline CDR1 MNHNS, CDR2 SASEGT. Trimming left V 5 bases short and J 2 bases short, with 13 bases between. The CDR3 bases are TGTGCCAGCAGTTCCGGTCCCTATGGCAATCAGCCCCAGCATTTT. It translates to CASSSGPYGNQPQHF.

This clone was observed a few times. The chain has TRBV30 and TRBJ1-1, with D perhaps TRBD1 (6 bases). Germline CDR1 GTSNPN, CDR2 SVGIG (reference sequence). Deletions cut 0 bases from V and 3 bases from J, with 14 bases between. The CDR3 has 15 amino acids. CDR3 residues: CAWSVMGGRDTEAFF. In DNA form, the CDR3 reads TGTGCCTGGAGTGTAATGGGGGGGCGGGACACTGAAGCTTTCTTT.

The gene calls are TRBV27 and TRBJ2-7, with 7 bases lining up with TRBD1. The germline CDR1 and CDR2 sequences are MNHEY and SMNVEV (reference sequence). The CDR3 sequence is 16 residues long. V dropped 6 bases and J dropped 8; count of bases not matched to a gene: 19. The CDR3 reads CASSFIPGQSTSKQYF. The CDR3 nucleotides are TGTGCCAGCAGCTTCATCCCGGGACAGAGTACCTCCAAGCAGTACTTC.

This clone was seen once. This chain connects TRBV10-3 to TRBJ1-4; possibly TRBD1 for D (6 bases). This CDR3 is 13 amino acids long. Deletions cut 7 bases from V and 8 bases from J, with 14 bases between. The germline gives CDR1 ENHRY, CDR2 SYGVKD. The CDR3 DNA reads TGTGCCATCACGGCAGGGGTAGAAGAAAAACTGTTTTTT. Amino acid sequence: CAITAGVEEKLFF.

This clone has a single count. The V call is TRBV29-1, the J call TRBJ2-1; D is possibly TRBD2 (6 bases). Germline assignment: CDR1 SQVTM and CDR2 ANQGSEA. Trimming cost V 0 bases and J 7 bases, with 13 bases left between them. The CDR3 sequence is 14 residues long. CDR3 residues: CSVEDRIGGNEQFF. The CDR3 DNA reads TGCAGCGTTGAAGATCGTATCGGGGGAAATGAGCAGTTCTTC.

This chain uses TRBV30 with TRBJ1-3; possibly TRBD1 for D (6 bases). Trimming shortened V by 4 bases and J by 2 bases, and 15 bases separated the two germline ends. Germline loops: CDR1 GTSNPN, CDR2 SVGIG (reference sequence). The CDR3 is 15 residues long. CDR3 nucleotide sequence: TGTGCCTGGACTCAGGACAGACACCCTGGAAACACCATATATTTT. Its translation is CAWTQDRHPGNTIYF. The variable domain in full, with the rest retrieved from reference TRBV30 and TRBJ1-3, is SQTIHQWPATLVQPVGSPLSLECTVEGTSNPNLYWYRQAAGRGLQLLFYSVGIGQISSEVPQNLSASRPQDRQFILSSKKLLLSDSGFYLCAWTQDRHPGNTIYFGEGSWLTVV.

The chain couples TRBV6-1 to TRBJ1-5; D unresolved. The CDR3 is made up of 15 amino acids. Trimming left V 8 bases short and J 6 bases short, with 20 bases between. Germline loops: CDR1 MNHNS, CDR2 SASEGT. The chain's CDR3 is CASSNWPSEGQPQHF. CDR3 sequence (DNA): TGTGCCAGCTCTAACTGGCCCAGTGAGGGTCAGCCCCAGCATTTT.

In DNA, the CDR3 is TGTGCCAGCAGTGAGGGGACAGGGAGGGGCTACACCTTC. Translated: CASSEGTGRGYTF. The chain is built from TRBV6-1 and TRBJ1-2; 9 bases agree with TRBD1. Trimming took 3 bases from V and 8 from J; bases not matched to a gene: 4. CDR1 and CDR2 (germline): MNHNS, SASEGT. The CDR3 is 13 residues long.